This entry lists 32 T cell receptor beta chains sequenced from one sample in a study of blood T cells in healthy people across ages. A second PCR of about 6 to 11 cycles used a sample-barcoded 5' primer and a J-beta primer mix. TCRdb reprocessed the 5' RACE reads with MiXCR, giving one entry per CDR3 protein. The sample records some 930,000 distinct CDR3 sequences, almost 30% being singletons. These data also formed part of another study, on T cells of mothers and their children.

What was sequenced was blood. These receptors all stem from a woman aged 40 to 50 in good health.

This clonotype occurred many times. The chain links TRBV12-3 or TRBV12-4 to TRBJ2-7, with 7 bases lining up with TRBD1. V trimming: 7 bases; J trimming: 2 bases; junction bases outside the gene matches: 5. This CDR3 comprises 13 residues. The CDR3, as DNA: TGTGCCAGCACCCAGACAGGGCCCTACGAGCAGTACTTC. It encodes CASTQTGPYEQYF.

The chain couples TRBV20-1 to TRBJ2-5, with 11 bases aligning to TRBD2. CDR3 length equals 16 residues. The germline V gene has CDR1 DFQATT and CDR2 SNEGSKA (reference sequence). Trimming at V came to 5 bases and at J to 5 bases, leaving 13 bases not matched to a gene. Here the CDR3 reads CSAVHRRLAGTETQYF. CDR3 nucleotide sequence: TGCAGTGCTGTGCACCGCCGACTAGCGGGGACGGAGACCCAGTACTTC.

Regarding this clonotype: It may be a read error: a sequence one base away is much more abundant. V is TRBV6-2 or TRBV6-3 and J is TRBJ2-1; 7 bases fit TRBD2. This CDR3 contains 16 residues. Germline V CDR1 and CDR2: MNHEY, SVGEGT. With 2 bases clipped from V and 4 bases from J, the junction kept 8 bases outside the gene matches. The CDR3 protein is CASSYRWRGRYNEQFF. CDR3 coding DNA: TGTGCCAGCAGTTACCGTTGGCGGGGGAGGTACAATGAGCAGTTCTTC.

This clonotype was detected ten times or more. This rearrangement joins TRBV7-9 to TRBJ2-7; unclear D gene. The CDR3 loop spans 13 amino acids. Trimming cost V 5 bases and J 3 bases, with 11 bases left between them. Germline V gives CDR1 SEHNR, CDR2 FQNEAQ (reference sequence). The CDR3 sequence is CASSAPRYYEQYF. The CDR3, as DNA: TGTGCCAGCAGCGCTCCACGTTACTACGAGCAGTACTTC.

This clonotype was observed a handful of times. The chain joins TRBV12-3 or TRBV12-4 to TRBJ1-4, with D maybe TRBD1 (6 bases). This CDR3 comprises 14 residues. Trimming took off 5 bases at V and 5 bases at J, with 12 bases between the two ends. Written as DNA, the CDR3 is TGTGCCAGCAGTGCAACAGGGCCCAATGAAAAACTGTTTTTT. Its translation is CASSATGPNEKLFF.

This clonotype came up a few times. One junction end disagrees with the germline gene, perhaps due to a read error. This rearrangement joins TRBV25-1 to TRBJ1-2; D is undetermined. Per germline, CDR1 MGHDK and CDR2 SYGVNS. CDR3 size: 15 residues. CDR3 coding DNA: TGTGCCAGCAGTGAGAGGTGGCCTACTAACTATGACTACACCTTC. Its protein is CASSERWPTNYDYTF.

The V gene is TRBV28, the J gene TRBJ1-2; 7 bases align to TRBD1. Per the germline V gene, CDR1 is MDHEN and CDR2 is SYDVKM. This CDR3 region has 17 residues. V lost 6 bases and J lost 5; bases outside the gene matches: 18. The CDR3: CASRHQDRFFDWYGYTF. The CDR3 bases are TGTGCCAGCAGGCATCAGGACAGGTTCTTCGACTGGTATGGCTACACCTTC.

This clonotype came up many times. The rearrangement uses TRBV5-1 and TRBJ2-6; the D call may be TRBD1 or TRBD2 (5 bases each). The ends were cut back, 7 bases at V and 1 base at J, with 12 bases in the middle. The CDR3 totals 15 residues. The germline V gene has CDR1 SGHRS and CDR2 YFSETQ. CDR3: CASATGRSGANVLTF. The CDR3 nucleotides are TGCGCCAGCGCCACGGGGCGGTCTGGGGCCAACGTCCTGACTTTC.

Note on this clonotype: A read error may account for a junction end that differs from germline. This chain connects TRBV7-3 to TRBJ2-1; TRBD1 is a possible D gene (5 bases). There are 16 residues in the CDR3. CDR1 is SGHTA and CDR2 is FQGTGA in the germline V gene. The CDR3: CASSLTATETYNGQFF. CDR3 DNA: TGTGCCAGCAGCTTAACTGCGACAGAGACCTACAATGGGCAGTTCTTC.

The rearrangement uses TRBV14 and TRBJ2-3; 7 bases match TRBD2. The CDR3 contains 16 residues. Germline values: CDR1 SGHDN, CDR2 FVKESK. Trimming at V came to 8 bases and at J to 5 bases, leaving 16 bases not matched to a gene. CDR3 sequence: CASPGGPKTVGDTQYF. CDR3 nucleotide sequence: TGTGCCAGCCCGGGGGGTCCAAAAACCGTCGGAGATACGCAGTATTTT.

This sequence joins TRBV5-1 and TRBJ1-4; D ambiguous. The ends were cut back, 1 base at V and 7 bases at J, with 11 bases in the middle. Per germline, CDR1 SGHRS and CDR2 YFSETQ. The CDR3 totals 14 residues. This CDR3 is CASSLNYLVEKLFF. The CDR3 bases are TGCGCCAGCAGCTTGAACTATTTAGTTGAAAAACTGTTTTTT.

Worth noting for this clonotype: Since a much larger clone is just one base distant, this may be a read error. This chain connects TRBV4-3 to TRBJ2-4, with D perhaps assigned TRBD1 or TRBD2 (5 bases each). The CDR3 spans 15 residues. CDR1 LGHNA and CDR2 YSLEER come from the germline V gene. The V and J ends lost 1 base and 3 bases respectively, with 10 bases between them. This CDR3 reads CASSQGGYVKNIQYF. CDR3 in DNA: TGCGCCAGCAGCCAAGGGGGGTACGTCAAAAACATTCAGTACTTC.

This clonotype was observed at least ten times. J is TRBJ2-7 and V is TRBV25-1; 8 bases align to TRBD2. This CDR3 has 14 residues. Germline V gene lookup returns CDR1 MGHDK and CDR2 SYGVNS. V shed 2 bases and J 5 bases; nucleotides not matched to a gene: 5. CDR3 DNA sequence: TGTGCCAGCAGTGAAATCGGGGGGGCCGACGAGCAGTACTTC. Residues: CASSEIGGADEQYF.

This clonotype was detected ten times or more. V usage is TRBV12-3 or TRBV12-4 and J usage is TRBJ2-5; D remains unclear. V dropped 4 bases and J dropped 5 bases, with 8 bases sitting between them. The CDR3 runs to 12 residues. The CDR3 is CASSWDGETQYF. The CDR3 DNA reads TGTGCCAGCAGTTGGGATGGGGAGACCCAGTACTTC.

This clonotype was detected many times. The chain has TRBV4-1 and TRBJ1-2; possibly TRBD1 for D (6 bases). The CDR3 consists of 16 residues. Trimming left V 1 base short and J 4 bases short, with 16 bases between. Germline CDR1 and CDR2: MGHRA and YSYEKL. CDR3 coding DNA: TGCGCCAGCAGCCAAGGAGTGGCAGGGGATAGCTATGGCTACACCTTC. Its translation is CASSQGVAGDSYGYTF.

This clonotype was seen a few times. The chain combines TRBV4-2 with TRBJ1-1; D call uncertain. CDR3 size: 17 residues. Germline CDR1 and CDR2: LGHNA and YNFKEQ. Deletions cut 0 bases from V and 0 bases from J, with 14 bases between. In DNA form, the CDR3 reads TGTGCCAGCAGCCAAGATCGGAGGTGGGAGATGAACACTGAAGCTTTCTTT. It translates to CASSQDRRWEMNTEAFF.

With respect to this clonotype: The junction departs from germline at one end; a sequencing error may be responsible. This chain links TRBV7-9 with TRBJ2-5; 9 bases agree with TRBD2. The CDR3 loop spans 17 amino acids. Germline CDR1 is SEHNR and CDR2 is FQNEAQ (reference sequence). Written as DNA, the CDR3 is TGTGCCAGCAGCTCCCTCCAGCGGGGGGCACTACAAGAGGCCCAGTACTTC. Encoded protein: CASSSLQRGALQEAQYF.

The J gene is TRBJ2-1, the V gene TRBV4-1, with D maybe TRBD2 (5 bases). V was trimmed by 4 bases and J by 5 bases, leaving 15 bases between them. The CDR3 is 15 residues long. Germline V lookup: CDR1 MGHRA, CDR2 YSYEKL. The CDR3 loop reads CASSPLPGGHNEQFF. The CDR3 bases are TGCGCCAGCAGCCCACTCCCCGGAGGCCACAATGAGCAGTTCTTC.

The V and J genes are TRBV18 and TRBJ2-1; tentatively, D is TRBD1 or TRBD2 (6 bases each). CDR1 is KGHSH, CDR2 LQKENI, per germline. This CDR3 comprises 18 residues. V lost 6 bases to trimming and J lost 0 bases, with 21 bases between them. The CDR3 DNA is TGTGCCAGCTCCCCCCAGGGGTTTGGGGGGTCCTCCTACAATGAGCAGTTCTTC. It encodes CASSPQGFGGSSYNEQFF.

The chain uses TRBV4-1 and TRBJ1-5; 7 bases are shared with TRBD1. Per the germline V gene, CDR1 is MGHRA and CDR2 is YSYEKL. J was trimmed by 4 bases and V by 4 bases; bases with no gene match: 7. This CDR3 comprises 15 residues. The CDR3 reads CASSLSGTENQPQHF. CDR3 sequence (DNA): TGCGCCAGCAGCCTATCCGGGACAGAAAATCAGCCCCAGCATTTT.

Note on this clonotype: At one end the junction does not follow the germline gene, possibly because of a read error. The chain combines TRBV7-3 with TRBJ1-5, with TRBD1 matching over 9 bases. The CDR3 is 17 amino acids. The V gene's germline CDR1 is SGHTA and CDR2 FQGTGA. The CDR3 nucleotides are TGTGTCAGCAGCTCACGTCTGGGGGACAGGGATCGTCAGCCCCAGCATTTT. Its translation: CVSSSRLGDRDRQPQHF.

Concerning this clonotype: The conserved closing phenylalanine or tryptophan is absent in this CDR3, likely reflecting a read error. The gene calls are TRBV14 and TRBJ2-4, with D unclear. The assigned J gene may be wrong: the sequence end matches TRBJ2-7 better. CDR1 SGHDN and CDR2 FVKESK come from the germline V gene. This CDR3 comprises 13 residues. CDR3 nucleotides: TGTGCCAGCAGCCAAGACAACCGGAACGAGCAGTACATC. Residues: CASSQDNRNEQYI.

The CDR3 loop reads CASRLTGNYNEQYF. CDR3 DNA sequence: TGCGCCAGCAGGTTAACAGGGAACTACAATGAGCAGTACTTC. The chain has TRBV5-1 and TRBJ2-4, with D possibly TRBD1 on 6 matching bases. The CDR3 loop spans 14 amino acids. Per germline, CDR1 SGHRS and CDR2 YFSETQ. V was cut by 5 bases and J by 13 bases, with 22 bases left in between.

The sample holds many counts of this clonotype. The genes are TRBV27 and TRBJ1-4; perhaps TRBD1 as D (6 bases). There are 12 residues in the CDR3. Germline CDR1 is MNHEY and CDR2 is SMNVEV (reference sequence). V was clipped by 4 bases and J by 11 bases, with 11 bases between them. The chain's CDR3 is CASSSLTGKLFF. In nucleotides, the CDR3 is TGTGCCAGCAGTTCTCTCACAGGGAAACTGTTTTTT.

The rearrangement links TRBV6-6 to TRBJ1-1, with TRBD1 as a possible D gene (6 bases). Germline V gene sequence: CDR1 MNHNY, CDR2 SVGAGI (reference sequence). CDR3 size: 16 residues. V lost 0 bases, J lost 3 bases, and 14 bases lay in between. The CDR3 protein is CASSYSIRQGYTEAFF. The CDR3 DNA reads as TGTGCCAGCAGTTACTCGATTCGGCAGGGGTACACTGAAGCTTTCTTT.

This clonotype was seen a few times. This rearrangement joins TRBV30 to TRBJ1-2; a possible D gene is TRBD1 (6 bases). This CDR3 comprises 13 residues. V was shortened by 3 bases and J by 6 bases, with 14 bases between the two germline ends. Germline CDR1 GTSNPN, CDR2 SVGIG (reference sequence). The CDR3 sequence: CAWSVGAGDGYTF. The CDR3 nucleotides are TGTGCCTGGAGCGTAGGGGCAGGGGATGGCTACACCTTC.

A remark on this clonotype: A single base separates this from a much larger clone, so it may be a read error. V gene TRBV20-1 combines with J gene TRBJ1-1; D possibly corresponds to TRBD1 (6 bases). This CDR3 comprises 12 residues. Germline CDR1 reads DFQATT; CDR2 reads SNEGSKA (reference sequence). The CDR3 DNA sequence: TGCGGTGCTAGTGGGCAGGGGAGGCGGGCTTTCTTT. Protein sequence: CGASGQGRRAFF.

Of note for this clonotype: A much more abundant neighbour one base away suggests this may be a read error. The chain combines TRBV6-2 or TRBV6-3 with TRBJ1-2, with no clear D. Germline V CDR1 and CDR2: MNHEY, SVGEGT. CDR3 length equals 12 residues. The CDR3 nucleotides are TGTGCCAGCAGTTACTCCGAAAGAGGCTACATCTTC. It is translated as CASSYSERGYIF.

This clonotype has ten or more counts. V and J are TRBV7-2 and TRBJ2-7, with D perhaps matching TRBD2 (5 bases). In germline, CDR1 is SGHTA, CDR2 FQGNSA. CDR3 length: 13 residues. The V end was cut by 4 bases, the J end by 9 bases, with 16 bases between. CDR3 loop: CASSSTRGPGQYF. CDR3 bases: TGTGCCAGCAGCTCTACCCGGGGTCCTGGGCAGTACTTC.

The chain has TRBV7-2 and TRBJ2-5; maybe TRBD1 (6 bases). The J call may be in error: the DNA end matches TRBJ2-7 better. The CDR3 is 15 amino acids. Germline V CDR1 and CDR2: SGHTA, FQGNSA. This chain's CDR3 is CASSPVTRGSYEQYF. CDR3 in DNA: TGTGCCAGCAGCCCTGTTACGAGGGGGAGCTACGAGCAGTACTTC.

This clonotype has more than one count but fewer than ten. A much larger clone is a single base away; this may be a read error. The V and J genes are TRBV29-1 and TRBJ1-4; possibly TRBD1 for D (5 bases). The CDR3 has 14 residues. V gave up 6 bases and J gave up 0 bases, with 11 bases separating them. In germline, CDR1 is SQVTM, CDR2 ANQGSEA. The CDR3 sequence: CSVAGGATNEKLFF. The CDR3 DNA follows: TGCAGCGTCGCCGGGGGTGCAACTAATGAAAAACTGTTTTTT.

This clonotype was observed many times. The chain joins TRBV27 to TRBJ2-7; D may be TRBD1 or TRBD2 (6 bases each). V was trimmed by 0 bases and J by 3 bases, leaving 18 bases between them. CDR3 length: 17 amino acids. From germline, CDR1 is MNHEY and CDR2 SMNVEV (reference sequence). DNA of the CDR3: TGTGCCAGCAGTTTATCGATGGGTGGGGGGCTTAGCTACGAGCAGTACTTC. Amino acids: CASSLSMGGGLSYEQYF.